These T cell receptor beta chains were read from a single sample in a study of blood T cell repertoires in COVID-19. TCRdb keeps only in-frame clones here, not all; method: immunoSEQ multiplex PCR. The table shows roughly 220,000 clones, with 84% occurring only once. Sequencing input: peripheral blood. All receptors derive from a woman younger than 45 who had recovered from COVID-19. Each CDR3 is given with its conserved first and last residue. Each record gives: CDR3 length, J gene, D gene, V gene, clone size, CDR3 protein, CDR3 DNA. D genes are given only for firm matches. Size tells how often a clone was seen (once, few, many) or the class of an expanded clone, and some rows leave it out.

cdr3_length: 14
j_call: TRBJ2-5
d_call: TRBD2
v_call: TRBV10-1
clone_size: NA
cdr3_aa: CASSEGGREETQYF
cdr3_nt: TGCGCCAGCAGTGAAGGCGGGAGAGAAGAGACCCAGTACTTC

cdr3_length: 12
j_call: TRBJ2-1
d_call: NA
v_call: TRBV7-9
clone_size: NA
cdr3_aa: CASSFRGWEQFF
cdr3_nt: TGTGCCAGCAGCTTTCGGGGGTGGGAGCAGTTCTTC

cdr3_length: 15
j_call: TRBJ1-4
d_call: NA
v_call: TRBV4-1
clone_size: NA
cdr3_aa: CASSQVTATNEKLFF
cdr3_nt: TGCGCCAGCAGCCAGGTGACAGCAACTAATGAAAAACTGTTTTTT

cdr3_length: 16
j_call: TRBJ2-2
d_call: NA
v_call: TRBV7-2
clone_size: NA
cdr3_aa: CASSLATGLLGGELFF
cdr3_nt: TGTGCCAGCAGCTTGGCCACAGGGCTATTGGGCGGGGAGCTGTTTTTT

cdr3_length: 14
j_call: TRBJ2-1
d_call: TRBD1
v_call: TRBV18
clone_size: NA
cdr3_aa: CASSPGQGYNEQFF
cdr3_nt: TGTGCCAGCTCACCGGGACAGGGATACAATGAGCAGTTCTTC

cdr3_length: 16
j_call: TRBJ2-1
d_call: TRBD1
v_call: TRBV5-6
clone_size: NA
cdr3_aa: CASSSLGDRVYNEQFF
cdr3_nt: TGTGCCAGCAGCTCCTTAGGGGACAGGGTCTACAATGAGCAGTTCTTC

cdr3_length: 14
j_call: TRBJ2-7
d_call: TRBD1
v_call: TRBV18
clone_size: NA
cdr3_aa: CASSPRTGVYEQYF
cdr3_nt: TGTGCCAGCTCACCACGAACAGGGGTCTACGAGCAGTACTTC

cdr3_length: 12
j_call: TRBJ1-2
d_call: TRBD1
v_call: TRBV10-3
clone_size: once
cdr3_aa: CAITRQGLGYTF
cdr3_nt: TGTGCCATCACCAGACAGGGTTTGGGCTACACCTTC

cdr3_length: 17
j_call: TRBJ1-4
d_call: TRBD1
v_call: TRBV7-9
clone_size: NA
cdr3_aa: CASSSNGQGYTNEKLFF
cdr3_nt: TGTGCCAGCAGCTCAAATGGACAGGGGTACACTAATGAAAAACTGTTTTTT

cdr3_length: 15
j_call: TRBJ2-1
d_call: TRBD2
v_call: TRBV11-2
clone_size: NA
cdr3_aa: CASSLGGLAGDEQFF
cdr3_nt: TGTGCCAGCAGCTTAGGTGGACTAGCGGGAGATGAGCAGTTCTTC

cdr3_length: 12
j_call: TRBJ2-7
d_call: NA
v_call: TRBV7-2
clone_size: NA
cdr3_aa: CASSPYRYEQYF
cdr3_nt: TGTGCCAGCAGCCCATACAGGTACGAGCAGTACTTC

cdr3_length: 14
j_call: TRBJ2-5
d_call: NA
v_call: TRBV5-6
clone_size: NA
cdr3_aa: CASSLRRRRETQYF
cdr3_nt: TGTGCCAGCAGCTTAAGGCGGCGCCGCGAGACCCAGTACTTC

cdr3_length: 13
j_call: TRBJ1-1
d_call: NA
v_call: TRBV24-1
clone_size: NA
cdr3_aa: CATSSTGNTEAFF
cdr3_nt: TGTGCCACCAGTTCCACAGGGAATACTGAAGCTTTCTTT

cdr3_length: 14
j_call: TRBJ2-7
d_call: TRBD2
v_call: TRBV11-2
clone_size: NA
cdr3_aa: CASSPTSSRYEQYF
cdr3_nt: TGTGCCAGCAGTCCGACTAGCTCTCGCTACGAGCAGTACTTC

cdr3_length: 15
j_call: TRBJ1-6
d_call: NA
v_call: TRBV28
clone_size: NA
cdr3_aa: CASSLSGQGFSPLHF
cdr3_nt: TGTGCCAGCAGTTTATCTGGGCAGGGTTTTTCACCCCTCCACTTT

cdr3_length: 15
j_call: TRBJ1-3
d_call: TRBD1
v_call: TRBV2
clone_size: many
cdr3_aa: CASSEGKGQGYTIYF
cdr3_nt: TGTGCCAGCAGTGAAGGAAAGGGACAGGGTTACACCATATATTTT

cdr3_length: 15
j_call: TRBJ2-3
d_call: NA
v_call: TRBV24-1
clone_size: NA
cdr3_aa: CATSDPVRSADTQYF
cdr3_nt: TGTGCCACCAGTGACCCAGTTAGAAGCGCAGATACGCAGTATTTT

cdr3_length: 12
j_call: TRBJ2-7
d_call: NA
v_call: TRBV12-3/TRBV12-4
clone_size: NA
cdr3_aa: CASSLEPREQYF
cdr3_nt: TGTGCCAGCAGTTTAGAGCCTCGGGAGCAGTACTTC

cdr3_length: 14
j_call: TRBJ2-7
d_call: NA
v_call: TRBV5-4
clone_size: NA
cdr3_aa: CASSFKPSSYEQYF
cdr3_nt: TGTGCCAGCAGCTTTAAGCCGAGCTCCTACGAGCAGTACTTC

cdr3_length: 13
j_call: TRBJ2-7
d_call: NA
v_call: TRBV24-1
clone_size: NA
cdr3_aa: CATICEGYYEQYF
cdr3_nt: TGTGCCACCATCTGTGAGGGTTACTACGAGCAGTACTTC

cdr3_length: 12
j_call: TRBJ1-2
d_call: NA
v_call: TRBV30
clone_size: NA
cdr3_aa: CAWSPLDSRYTF
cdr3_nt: TGTGCCTGGAGTCCTCTGGACAGCCGCTACACCTTC

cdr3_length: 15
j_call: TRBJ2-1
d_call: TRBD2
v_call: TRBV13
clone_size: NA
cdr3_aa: CASSQRLAGDREQFF
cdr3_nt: TGTGCCAGCAGCCAAAGACTAGCGGGAGATCGTGAGCAGTTCTTC

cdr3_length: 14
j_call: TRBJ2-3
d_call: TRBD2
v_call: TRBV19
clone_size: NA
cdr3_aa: CASSIRTSADTQYF
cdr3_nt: TGTGCCAGTAGTATAAGGACTAGTGCAGATACGCAGTATTTT

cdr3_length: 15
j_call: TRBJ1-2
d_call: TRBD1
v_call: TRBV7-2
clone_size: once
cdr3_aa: CASSQRTGVRYGYTF
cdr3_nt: TGTGCCAGCAGCCAAAGGACAGGGGTTCGGTATGGCTACACCTTC